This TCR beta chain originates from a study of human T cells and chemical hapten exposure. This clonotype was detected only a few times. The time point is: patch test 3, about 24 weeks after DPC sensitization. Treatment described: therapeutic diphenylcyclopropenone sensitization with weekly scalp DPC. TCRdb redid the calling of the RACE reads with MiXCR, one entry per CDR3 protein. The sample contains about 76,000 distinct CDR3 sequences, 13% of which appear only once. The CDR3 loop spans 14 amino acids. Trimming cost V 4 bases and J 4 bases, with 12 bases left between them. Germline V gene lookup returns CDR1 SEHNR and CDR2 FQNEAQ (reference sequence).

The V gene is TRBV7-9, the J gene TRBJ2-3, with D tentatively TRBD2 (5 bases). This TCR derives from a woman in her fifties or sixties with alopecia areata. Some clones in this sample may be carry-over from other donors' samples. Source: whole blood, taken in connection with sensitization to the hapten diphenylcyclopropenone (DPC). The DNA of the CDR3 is TGTGCCAGCAGCTGGTCGGGGTTTGCAGATACGCAGTATTTT. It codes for CASSWSGFADTQYF. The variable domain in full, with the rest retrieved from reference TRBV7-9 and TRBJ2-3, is DTGVSQNPRHKITKRGQNVTFRCDPISEHNRLYWYRQTLGQGPEFLTYFQNEAQLEKSRLLSDRFSAERPKGSFSTLEIQRTEQGDSAMYLCASSWSGFADTQYFGPGTRLTVL.